The 4 T cell receptor beta chains below come from one sample, sequenced in a study. TCRdb itself ran the RT-PCR reads through MiXCR, one entry per CDR3 protein. The sample holds about 700,000 distinct CDR3 sequences, around 14% seen once. Sequencing used memory CD4+ T cells from blood. Receptors were obtained from a female donor in good health, serving as a healthy control.

This clonotype has ten or more counts. The rearrangement uses TRBV12-3 or TRBV12-4 and TRBJ1-2; unclear D gene. V lost 3 bases, J lost 5 bases, and 16 bases lay in between. The CDR3 is 15 residues long. The CDR3 here is CASSFLTAASYGYTF. The CDR3 coding sequence is TGTGCCAGCAGTTTTCTAACGGCGGCTAGTTATGGCTACACCTTC.

The V gene is TRBV12-3 or TRBV12-4, the J gene TRBJ1-5, with TRBD1 matching 8 bases. J lost 2 bases, V lost 1 base, and 4 bases had no gene match. The CDR3 has 16 amino acids. DNA for the CDR3: TGTGCCAGCAGTTTAGGGAAGGACAGGGGCAATCAGCCCCAGCATTTT. It translates to CASSLGKDRGNQPQHF.

This clonotype occurred a few times. The chain couples TRBV20-1 to TRBJ2-7, with D unresolved. The CDR3 has 14 amino acids. V shed 1 base and J shed 0 bases, with 10 bases lying between them. From germline, CDR1 is DFQATT and CDR2 SNEGSKA (reference sequence). The CDR3 DNA sequence: TGCAGTGCTAGAGCCCTGACGGTCTCCTACGAGCAGTACTTC. Translated: CSARALTVSYEQYF.

This clonotype has ten or more counts. The chain has TRBV5-6 and TRBJ2-2, with D perhaps TRBD1 or TRBD2 (6 bases each). CDR1 and CDR2 from the germline V gene are SGHDT and YYEEEE. V lost 4 bases and J lost 4, with 17 bases in between. This CDR3 is built from 16 residues. In DNA, the CDR3 is TGTGCCAGCAGCCCTAATGCGGGGACAACCACCGGGGAGCTGTTTTTT. This gives the protein CASSPNAGTTTGELFF. The full variable domain, its missing parts supplied by reference TRBV5-6 and TRBJ2-2, is DAGVTQSPTHLIKTRGQQVTLRCSPKSGHDTVSWYQQALGQGPQFIFQYYEEEERQRGNFPDRFSGHQFPNYSSELNVNALLLGDSALYLCASSPNAGTTTGELFFGEGSRLTVL.